The 13 T cell receptor beta chains in this list originate from one sample, sequenced in a study of cytomegalovirus exposure and HLA in healthy donors. Primers for the PCR totalled 60 Vbeta and 13 Jbeta. Produced via immunoSEQ multiplex PCR; TCRdb's table is partial and in-frame only. The sample has about 140,000 clones; around 80% are singletons. Sequencing input: PBMCs. These receptors all come from a man between 40 and 49 years old in good health and CMV-seronegative.

The chain joins TRBV5-4 to TRBJ1-2; D possibly corresponds to TRBD1 (5 bases). With 0 bases removed from V and 7 bases from J, the gap between germline ends came to 13 bases. CDR3 length: 14 amino acids. The germline V gene encodes CDR1 SGHNT and CDR2 YYREEE (reference sequence). CDR3 amino acids: CASSLAAARGGYTF. Here the CDR3 DNA reads TGTGCCAGCAGCTTGGCGGCAGCAAGGGGTGGCTACACCTTC.

This clone was seen a handful of times. The chain has TRBV12-5 and TRBJ1-1; D perhaps matches TRBD1 (6 bases). V was pared by 9 bases and J by 5 bases, with 10 bases between. CDR1 and CDR2 from the germline V gene are LGHNT and FRNRAP. The CDR3 sequence is 11 residues long. CDR3: CASRTVTEAFF. Written as DNA, the CDR3 is TGTGCTAGCAGGACAGTTACTGAAGCTTTCTTT.

The chain has TRBV7-9 and TRBJ2-3; D gene uncertain. The CDR3 loop spans 13 amino acids. V dropped 4 bases and J dropped 5 bases, with 10 bases sitting between them. In germline, CDR1 is SEHNR, CDR2 FQNEAQ (reference sequence). CDR3 coding DNA: TGTGCCAGCAGCTACCTTAGTGAAGATACGCAGTATTTT. Its translation: CASSYLSEDTQYF. Full variable domain (remainder filled in from reference TRBV7-9 and TRBJ2-3): DTGVSQNPRHKITKRGQNVTFRCDPISEHNRLYWYRQTLGQGPEFLTYFQNEAQLEKSRLLSDRFSAERPKGSFSTLEIQRTEQGDSAMYLCASSYLSEDTQYFGPGTRLTVL.

J is TRBJ2-5 and V is TRBV28; 9 positions agree with TRBD2. Germline V gene sequence: CDR1 MDHEN, CDR2 SYDVKM. The CDR3 contains 15 residues. V lost 4 bases and J lost 5; bases outside the gene matches: 8. The CDR3 loop reads CASSYLAGGRETQYF. Here the CDR3 DNA reads TGTGCCAGCAGTTACTTGGCGGGGGGGCGGGAGACCCAGTACTTC.

This clone has just a few counts. V is TRBV7-9 and J is TRBJ1-2; TRBD1 agrees at 9 bases. V shed 5 bases and J 8 bases; nucleotides not matched to a gene: 3. CDR3 size: 12 residues. From germline, CDR1 is SEHNR and CDR2 FQNEAQ (reference sequence). The CDR3 sequence: CASSQGQGGYTF. In DNA, the CDR3 is TGTGCCAGCAGCCAAGGACAGGGGGGCTACACCTTC. Full variable domain (missing parts from reference TRBV7-9 and TRBJ1-2): DTGVSQNPRHKITKRGQNVTFRCDPISEHNRLYWYRQTLGQGPEFLTYFQNEAQLEKSRLLSDRFSAERPKGSFSTLEIQRTEQGDSAMYLCASSQGQGGYTFGSGTRLTVV.

The J gene is TRBJ2-3, the V gene TRBV28; 8 bases are a match to TRBD2. V lost 6 bases to trimming and J lost 3 bases; unmatched junction nucleotides: 8. This CDR3 region has 15 residues. Germline CDR1 and CDR2: MDHEN and SYDVKM. The CDR3 here is CASSVAGKRTDTQYF. Written as DNA, the CDR3 is TGTGCCAGCAGCGTAGCGGGAAAGCGGACAGATACGCAGTATTTT.

The chain carries TRBV7-9 and TRBJ2-3; TRBD2 matches 12 bases. The length of the CDR3 is 16 residues. Germline assignment: CDR1 SEHNR and CDR2 FQNEAQ (reference sequence). J was trimmed by 5 bases and V by 5 bases; bases with no gene match: 8. The CDR3 sequence is CASSPALAGGGDTQYF. The DNA of the CDR3 is TGTGCCAGCAGCCCCGCCCTAGCGGGGGGGGGAGATACGCAGTATTTT.

This clone was counted once. The chain recombines TRBV19 with TRBJ2-1, with D possibly matching TRBD1 (5 bases). Trimming removed 0 bases at V and 6 bases at J, with 15 bases between. The V gene's germline CDR1 is LNHDA and CDR2 SQIVND (reference sequence). The CDR3 has 16 residues. CDR3 DNA: TGTGCCAGTAGTATAGATGGGGCGGAGTGGGGCAATGAGCAGTTCTTC. This encodes CASSIDGAEWGNEQFF.

The chain recombines TRBV5-5 with TRBJ2-7; tentative D call: TRBD1 (6 bases). V was pared by 0 bases and J by 2 bases, with 12 bases between. The CDR3 spans 15 residues. Per the germline V gene, CDR1 is SGHKS and CDR2 is YYEKEE (reference sequence). The CDR3 sequence is CASSLGGQLTYEQYF. CDR3 bases: TGTGCCAGCAGCTTGGGAGGACAGCTAACCTACGAGCAGTACTTC.

V gene TRBV30 combines with J gene TRBJ2-1; 9 positions agree with TRBD1. After removal of 3 bases from V and 7 bases from J, the junction contained 16 bases not matched to a gene. This CDR3 is 17 amino acids long. Germline loops: CDR1 GTSNPN, CDR2 SVGIG (reference sequence). In DNA form, the CDR3 reads TGTGCCTGGAGGCAGGACAGGGGAATGGTCTATGGGAATGAGCAGTTCTTC. As protein: CAWRQDRGMVYGNEQFF.

This sequence joins TRBV5-4 and TRBJ2-1; 11 bases align to TRBD1. Germline loops: CDR1 SGHNT, CDR2 YYREEE (reference sequence). This CDR3 comprises 15 residues. V was clipped by 4 bases and J by 7 bases; unmatched bases: 7. CDR3 loop: CASSIGTGGENEQFF. As DNA, the CDR3 is TGTGCCAGCAGCATAGGGACAGGGGGAGAAAATGAGCAGTTCTTC. Filled out from reference TRBV5-4 and TRBJ2-1, the complete variable domain reads ETGVTQSPTHLIKTRGQQVTLRCSSQSGHNTVSWYQQALGQGPQFIFQYYREEENGRGNFPPRFSGLQFPNYSSELNVNALELDDSALYLCASSIGTGGENEQFFGPGTRLTVL.

This clone has only one observation. The chain uses TRBV27 and TRBJ1-1; D might be TRBD1 (5 bases). Trimming took off 2 bases at V and 0 bases at J, with 7 bases between the two ends. The CDR3 consists of 14 residues. Germline CDR1 MNHEY, CDR2 SMNVEV (reference sequence). The CDR3 is CASSLQGLNTEAFF. The CDR3 coding sequence is TGTGCCAGCAGTTTACAGGGCCTGAACACTGAAGCTTTCTTT.

This clone came up a few times. This chain links TRBV6-5 with TRBJ2-7, with 9 bases identical to TRBD1. Germline trimming cut 0 bases from V and 4 bases from J; bases unmatched to any gene: 1. Germline V gene data show CDR1 as MNHEY and CDR2 as SVGAGI. The CDR3 contains 14 residues. This chain's CDR3 is CASSYSDRGYEQYF. CDR3 DNA sequence: TGTGCCAGCAGTTACTCGGACAGGGGTTACGAGCAGTACTTC.